The rows below give T cell receptor beta chains drawn from one sample of a study of lymphopenia after photon versus proton radiotherapy. Only in-frame clones appear in the TCRdb table, and some are missing; sequencing was by immunoSEQ multiplex PCR. The sample carries some 20,000 clones, 84% recorded once. The sequencing used peripheral blood, collected from a patient treated with photon-based radiotherapy. The receptors derive from a woman between 50 and 59 years old with pancreatic cancer. Each CDR3 is given with its conserved first and last residue. Fields, in order: CDR3 protein, CDR3 DNA, clone size, D gene, V gene, J gene. The D gene is left open where the match is weak. Only part of the rows carry a size: once, few, many, or a class if the clone is expanded.

CDR3 protein: CASSASESYEQYF
CDR3 DNA: TGTGCCAGCAGTGCTAGCGAGTCCTACGAGCAGTACTTC
clone size: -
D gene: -
V gene: TRBV6-4
J gene: TRBJ2-7

CDR3 protein: CASSIAWVNSYNEQFF
CDR3 DNA: TGTGCCAGTAGTATAGCATGGGTGAACTCCTACAATGAGCAGTTCTTC
clone size: -
D gene: -
V gene: TRBV19
J gene: TRBJ2-1

CDR3 protein: CASSLAALSNEQYF
CDR3 DNA: TGTGCCAGCAGCTTAGCGGCCCTCTCGAATGAGCAGTACTTC
clone size: -
D gene: -
V gene: TRBV7-9
J gene: TRBJ2-7

CDR3 protein: CASSLGQGPFF
CDR3 DNA: TGTGCCAGCAGCTTAGGACAGGGGCCCTTCTTC
clone size: -
D gene: TRBD1
V gene: TRBV5-5
J gene: TRBJ2-1

CDR3 protein: CASSLANTVVGEQYF
CDR3 DNA: TGTGCCAGCAGCTTAGCGAACACCGTGGTGGGGGAGCAGTACTTC
clone size: -
D gene: -
V gene: TRBV7-2
J gene: TRBJ2-7

CDR3 protein: CASRLGRSASYEQYF
CDR3 DNA: TGTGCCAGCAGACTTGGACGATCAGCCTCCTACGAGCAGTACTTC
clone size: -
D gene: -
V gene: TRBV6-6
J gene: TRBJ2-7

CDR3 protein: CASSKGTGAANEKLFF
CDR3 DNA: TGTGCCAGTAGTAAAGGGACAGGGGCTGCTAATGAAAAACTGTTTTTT
clone size: -
D gene: TRBD1
V gene: TRBV19
J gene: TRBJ1-4

CDR3 protein: CASSLFHMGEQFF
CDR3 DNA: TGTGCCAGCAGTTTGTTCCACATGGGCGAGCAGTTCTTC
clone size: -
D gene: -
V gene: TRBV28
J gene: TRBJ2-1

CDR3 protein: CASSPLDSGQQFF
CDR3 DNA: TGTGCCAGCAGCCCCCTAGATTCGGGGCAGCAGTTCTTC
clone size: -
D gene: -
V gene: TRBV5-4
J gene: TRBJ2-1

CDR3 protein: CASSLSRQPGNTEAFF
CDR3 DNA: TGCGCCAGCAGCTTGAGCAGACAGCCGGGGAACACTGAAGCTTTCTTT
clone size: few
D gene: -
V gene: TRBV5-1
J gene: TRBJ1-1

CDR3 protein: CASKVGQSGTGELFF
CDR3 DNA: TGTGCCAGCAAGGTCGGACAGTCGGGCACCGGGGAGCTGTTTTTT
clone size: once
D gene: -
V gene: TRBV6-5
J gene: TRBJ2-2

CDR3 protein: CASAYETGNYEQYF
CDR3 DNA: TGTGCCAGCGCCTATGAGACAGGAAACTACGAGCAGTACTTC
clone size: -
D gene: -
V gene: TRBV28
J gene: TRBJ2-7

CDR3 protein: CASSPTSGRSHEQYF
CDR3 DNA: TGTGCCAGCAGTCCAACTAGCGGGAGGTCCCACGAGCAGTACTTC
clone size: -
D gene: TRBD2
V gene: TRBV28
J gene: TRBJ2-7

CDR3 protein: CASSFGGDSGNTIYF
CDR3 DNA: TGTGCCAGCAGCTTCGGAGGAGACTCTGGAAACACCATATATTTT
clone size: -
D gene: -
V gene: TRBV5-4
J gene: TRBJ1-3

CDR3 protein: CASSPLQGLFGANVLTF
CDR3 DNA: TGTGCCAGCAGTCCTTTACAGGGTTTATTTGGGGCCAACGTCCTGACTTTC
clone size: -
D gene: -
V gene: TRBV28
J gene: TRBJ2-6

CDR3 protein: CASSQPGDSRAEAFF
CDR3 DNA: TGCGCCAGCAGCCAACCCGGGGACTCTCGGGCTGAAGCTTTCTTT
clone size: few
D gene: -
V gene: TRBV4-3
J gene: TRBJ1-1

CDR3 protein: CASSLADVTGAYEQYF
CDR3 DNA: TGTGCCAGCAGCTTAGCTGACGTGACAGGGGCCTACGAGCAGTACTTC
clone size: -
D gene: TRBD1
V gene: TRBV7-2
J gene: TRBJ2-7

CDR3 protein: CASSLFSHLRGNTEAFF
CDR3 DNA: TGTGCCAGCAGCTTGTTTAGTCACCTGAGGGGGAACACTGAAGCTTTCTTT
clone size: -
D gene: -
V gene: TRBV5-4
J gene: TRBJ1-1

CDR3 protein: CATSRDLPGQGYEQYF
CDR3 DNA: TGTGCCACCAGCAGAGATCTGCCGGGACAGGGGTACGAGCAGTACTTC
clone size: -
D gene: TRBD1
V gene: TRBV15
J gene: TRBJ2-7

CDR3 protein: CASSLGGRNTGELFF
CDR3 DNA: TGTGCCAGCAGCTTGGGTGGGAGGAACACCGGGGAGCTGTTTTTT
clone size: -
D gene: -
V gene: TRBV5-4
J gene: TRBJ2-2

CDR3 protein: CASSQLISQPQHF
CDR3 DNA: TGCGCCAGCAGCCAGTTGATAAGCCAGCCCCAGCATTTT
clone size: -
D gene: -
V gene: TRBV4-1
J gene: TRBJ1-5

CDR3 protein: CASSFGGRRYEQYF
CDR3 DNA: TGTGCCAGCAGTTTCGGGGGCAGGCGGTACGAGCAGTACTTC
clone size: -
D gene: -
V gene: TRBV27
J gene: TRBJ2-7

CDR3 protein: CASSGSPPSGAYNEQFF
CDR3 DNA: TGTGCCAGCAGCGGCTCCCCCCCCAGCGGGGCCTACAATGAGCAGTTCTTC
clone size: once
D gene: TRBD2
V gene: TRBV9
J gene: TRBJ2-1

CDR3 protein: CASSSGPSNNEQFF
CDR3 DNA: TGTGCCAGCAGCTCCGGCCCCTCAAACAATGAGCAGTTCTTC
clone size: -
D gene: -
V gene: TRBV7-2
J gene: TRBJ2-1

CDR3 protein: CASSSWNVDGNTEAFF
CDR3 DNA: TGTGCCAGCTCATCGTGGAACGTCGACGGGAACACTGAAGCTTTCTTT
clone size: once
D gene: -
V gene: TRBV18
J gene: TRBJ1-1

CDR3 protein: CASSFGQGASGQPQHF
CDR3 DNA: TGTGCCAGCAGTTTTGGACAGGGGGCTTCTGGTCAGCCCCAGCATTTT
clone size: -
D gene: TRBD1
V gene: TRBV6-5
J gene: TRBJ1-5

CDR3 protein: CASTESTHYEQYF
CDR3 DNA: TGTGCCAGCACAGAGAGCACCCACTACGAGCAGTACTTC
clone size: -
D gene: -
V gene: TRBV27
J gene: TRBJ2-7

CDR3 protein: CASSDSGDRAYEQYF
CDR3 DNA: TGTGCCAGCAGTGATTCAGGCGACAGGGCCTACGAGCAGTACTTC
clone size: few
D gene: TRBD1
V gene: TRBV25-1
J gene: TRBJ2-7

CDR3 protein: CASSIGGSRVRDEQFF
CDR3 DNA: TGTGCCAGTAGTATAGGGGGGAGTCGGGTAAGGGATGAGCAGTTCTTC
clone size: -
D gene: -
V gene: TRBV19
J gene: TRBJ2-1

CDR3 protein: CASGGEGGDWYEQYF
CDR3 DNA: TGTGCCAGTGGGGGCGAGGGGGGTGACTGGTACGAGCAGTACTTC
clone size: few
D gene: -
V gene: TRBV6-5
J gene: TRBJ2-7

CDR3 protein: CAAGGFGDTEAFF
CDR3 DNA: TGTGCCGCCGGGGGGTTCGGGGACACTGAAGCTTTCTTT
clone size: -
D gene: -
V gene: TRBV25-1
J gene: TRBJ1-1

CDR3 protein: CASSPTGASYNEQFF
CDR3 DNA: TGTGCCAGCAGCCCAACAGGGGCTTCCTACAATGAGCAGTTCTTC
clone size: -
D gene: TRBD1
V gene: TRBV11-3
J gene: TRBJ2-1

CDR3 protein: CASSLGVGTQYF
CDR3 DNA: TGTGCCAGCAGTTTGGGAGTGGGGACCCAGTACTTC
clone size: -
D gene: -
V gene: TRBV28
J gene: TRBJ2-5

CDR3 protein: CASSYRGNTEAFF
CDR3 DNA: TGTGCCAGTAGTTACAGGGGGAACACTGAGGCTTTCTTT
clone size: -
D gene: TRBD1
V gene: TRBV19
J gene: TRBJ1-1

CDR3 protein: CASSALEGRGTQYF
CDR3 DNA: TGTGCCAGTAGTGCCTTGGAGGGACGGGGGACCCAGTACTTC
clone size: -
D gene: -
V gene: TRBV19
J gene: TRBJ2-5

CDR3 protein: CSVLLLAGASYEQYF
CDR3 DNA: TGCAGCGTCCTTCTACTAGCGGGGGCCTCCTACGAGCAGTACTTC
clone size: -
D gene: TRBD2
V gene: TRBV29-1
J gene: TRBJ2-7